This TCR beta chain was sequenced during a study of Graves' ophthalmopathy and Graves' hyperthyroidism (dated by TCRdb to the late 2010s). With respect to the entire study: Peripheral blood was collected at initial diagnosis, prior to any treatment. The study used signatures of the TCR beta repertoire to tell Graves' ophthalmopathy apart from Graves' hyperthyroidism and to predict which patients would progress to ophthalmopathy. In total, 135 blood samples were TCR-sequenced: approximately 42 ophthalmopathy, roughly 80 hyperthyroidism and some 17 hyperthyroidism-to-ophthalmopathy patients. A discovery set of 100 patients (about 45 ophthalmopathy, 55 to 60 stable hyperthyroidism) was enrolled to explore V-J signatures distinguishing ophthalmopathy from hyperthyroidism. For independent validation, a separate cohort was made up of approximately 19 hyperthyroidism patients plus 17 patients who later progressed from hyperthyroidism to ophthalmopathy. In over 5 hyperthyroidism patients, the T-cell repertoire of thyroid tissue was compared with the T-cell repertoire of blood. Once sampling was done, hyperthyroidism patients were given methimazole at a starting dose of 30 mg daily, while ophthalmopathy patients were given high-dose intravenous methylprednisolone. For training and testing, the 100 or so patients in the discovery cohort were randomly divided in a 7:3 ratio. What the work shows at the level of the full study, not this receptor alone: In validation, the model predicted ophthalmopathy progression with about 70% sensitivity and 72% to 80% specificity; roughly eleven predicted patients were CT-confirmed with GO in a median of roughly 6.8 months. Ophthalmopathy was separated from stable hyperthyroidism by the 13-signature model with about 85% sensitivity and just under 84% specificity in cross-validation and with 80%/75% in the test set. No statistical method was used to set the sample size in advance, and the investigators knew which group each participant was assigned to. Most expanded thyroid clonotypes with frequency above 0.001 were also detected in blood, suggesting blood repertoires may reflect the thyroid immune response.

Stable hyperthyroidism was defined as no progression to ophthalmopathy within 18 months of follow-up. The hyperthyroidism patients were 18 to 65 years old and newly diagnosed, with a disease duration of less than 2 months. Anyone with other autoimmune diseases, uncontrolled infections, pregnancy or lactation was excluded from the study. Diagnosis was based on clinical symptoms, serum thyroxine, TRAb, thyroid ultrasound and orbital computed tomography. Using Ficoll-Paque density gradient centrifugation, PBMCs were isolated from approximately 11 ml of fresh peripheral blood. Trizol reagent was used to extract the total RNA, and its quality was then checked on an Agilent 2100 Bioanalyzer. Only a few counts were recorded for this clonotype. Its recognized antigen is unknown. Base qualities are not at hand, and no much larger clone is one base apart. V is trimmed back by 6 bases and J by 5 bases, and the junction contains 8 bases that no gene match accounts for. CDR1 and CDR2 are read off the germline V gene as ENHRY and SYGVKD. From cysteine to phenylalanine, the CDR3 is 14 amino acids long. Left in the record is the CDR3 DNA by itself, 42 bases read in frame from the first base.

For repertoire sequencing, TCR beta CDR3 regions were amplified from RNA transcripts. The first round of RT-PCR was done with HTBI primers and the Qiagen OneStep RT-PCR kit, and was followed by a second round of multiplex PCR, then size selection and purification. Libraries were sequenced paired-end with 100 bp reads on an Illumina HiSeq2000. On the authors' methods: SOAPnuke was used to process the reads, removing any read that contained adapters or uncalled bases, had a mean Phred below 15, or lacked an exact match to the constant primer or identifier. High-quality paired reads were merged with COPE v1.2.5. Clonotypes were defined as unique nucleotide sequences and were aligned to IMGT TRB V, D and J references using MiTCR v1.1. The analysis was limited to V-J combinations with a frequency above 0.0001, which together covered 99.2% of repertoires. For each V-J combination, a TCR clonal expansion and chaos score was defined as F50 clonal expansion divided by the chaos observed in the TCRdist matrix. Features were reduced by Welch's t-statistics and random forest to over ten V-J combinations, which fed a naive Bayes classifier. The Morisita-Horn index was used to measure how similar the thyroid and blood repertoires were. TCRdb cleaned the public reads at Q25 with fastp, built clones with MiXCR and kept in-frame beta chains. Rows merge per CDR3 protein into single entries with the most common DNA and genes. The V and J calls were not made by the authors but by TCRdb's processing. The sample table shows over 500,000 distinct CDR3 sequences, and 22% are seen once. The ten largest clones take up approximately 6.5% of the sample.

The V and J genes are TRBV10-3 and TRBJ2-7; TRBD2 agrees with 9 junctional bases. Sequencing input: peripheral blood. The clonotype was recovered from a woman aged 18-29 years with stable Graves' hyperthyroidism. Some clones in this sample may be carry-over from other donors' samples. Donor details come from another sample of the same person, matched by shared clones. The CDR3 region has the sequence CAISGTSRADEQYF. The nucleotide sequence is TGTGCCATCAGCGGGACTAGCCGGGCCGACGAGCAGTACTTC.